Given below is one TCR beta chain in context. This CDR3 has 16 amino acids. Per germline, CDR1 SGHDT and CDR2 YYEEEE. V gave up 0 bases and J gave up 1 base, with 11 bases separating them. Sequenced by immunoSEQ multiplex PCR; TCRdb stores in-frame clones only, minus some. The sample lists about 440,000 clones; around 90% were seen once. Treatment: some 20 received Ad26.COV2.S at low or high dose, single or two shots; roughly five received placebo; per-sample allocation not given. The samples were gathered on day 63 after the first injection of vaccine or placebo. The data belong to a study of Ad26.COV2.S vaccination and SARS-CoV-2 variants.

V gene TRBV5-6 combines with J gene TRBJ2-1; D not certain. The clonotype comes from a person between 18 and 60 years old who received the Ad26.COV2.S COVID-19 vaccine or a placebo. The sequencing here drew on peripheral blood, taken in a trial of Ad26.COV2.S vaccine versus placebo. Here the CDR3 reads CASSLAMRESYNEQFF. In DNA form, the CDR3 reads TGTGCCAGCAGCTTGGCAATGCGAGAATCCTACAATGAGCAGTTCTTC.